The 21 T cell receptor beta chains presented below share a single source sample, sequenced in a study of regulatory T cells in long-lasting Graves disease (dated by TCRdb to the early 2020s). The library was made by multiplex PCR. TCRdb lists the instrument as Illumina HiSeq 4000. To build TCR beta libraries, CDR3 regions were amplified by Arm-PCR using iRepertoire HTBI primers. TCRdb handled the public reads itself, with Q25 trimming in fastp and clone calling in MiXCR, and kept productive beta chains. Every distinct CDR3 protein forms one entry, paired with its most common genes and DNA. This sample gives about 470,000 distinct CDR3 sequences in total; 20% to 25% of them show up just once. The top ten clonotypes cover 6.5% to 9% of the sample. In the paper's terms, the time point label means: persistent/refractory GD, antithyroid drugs over 5 years with positive TRAb. RNA was extracted from PBMCs in TRIzol for both TCR sequencing and RNA sequencing.

The input for sequencing was peripheral blood mononuclear cells (PBMCs), taken when the disease was refractory, from a patient treated with antithyroid drugs. The receptors originated from a female donor with Graves disease.

The chain couples TRBV11-1 to TRBJ2-7; 14 bases agree with TRBD2. J gave up 5 bases and V 5 bases, and 11 bases lay outside the gene matches. The length of the CDR3 is 17 residues. Per germline, CDR1 SGHAT and CDR2 FQDESV (reference sequence). In nucleotides, the CDR3 is TGTGCCAGCAGCCGTCCGGGACTAGCGGGAGTGGTCGACGAGCAGTACTTC. Its protein product is CASSRPGLAGVVDEQYF.

This clonotype was counted at least ten times. This rearrangement joins TRBV15 to TRBJ2-5; D is unclear. Trimming left V 0 bases short and J 5 bases short, with 19 bases between. This CDR3 has 17 amino acids. CDR1 LNHNV and CDR2 YYDKDF come from the germline V gene (reference sequence). The CDR3 reads CATSREKGRYSEETQYF. CDR3 DNA: TGTGCCACCAGCAGAGAGAAAGGCAGGTACTCTGAGGAGACCCAGTACTTC.

In nucleotides, the CDR3 is TGTGCCAGCAGCTCAAGACTTAGCTCCTACAATGAGCAGTTCTTC. It encodes CASSSRLSSYNEQFF. The genes are TRBV11-3 and TRBJ2-1; no clear D. There are 15 residues in the CDR3. Trimming left V 4 bases short and J 0 bases short, with 10 bases between. CDR1 and CDR2 from the germline V gene are SGHNT and YENEEA.

This clonotype was counted a few times. The chain links TRBV28 to TRBJ1-1, with D unclear. Trimming pared 5 bases from V and 1 base from J, leaving 17 bases between. Germline V gene lookup returns CDR1 MDHEN and CDR2 SYDVKM. The CDR3 consists of 16 residues. CDR3 sequence: CASSPPPAAGNTEAFF. CDR3 sequence (DNA): TGTGCCAGCAGTCCCCCCCCCGCGGCCGGGAACACTGAAGCTTTCTTT.

The CDR3 bases are TGCAGCGTGACCGGGACATCGAACACCGGGGAGCTGTTTTTT. This gives the protein CSVTGTSNTGELFF. V gene TRBV29-1 combines with J gene TRBJ2-2; possibly TRBD1 for D (6 bases). V lost 6 bases to trimming and J lost 0 bases, with 11 bases between them. Germline CDR1 is SQVTM and CDR2 is ANQGSEA. This CDR3 is 14 amino acids long.

This clonotype was seen a few times. The chain combines TRBV7-9 with TRBJ2-7, with 9 nucleotides matching TRBD1. The CDR3 spans 15 residues. Germline V gene data show CDR1 as SEHNR and CDR2 as FQNEAQ (reference sequence). V trimming: 5 bases; J trimming: 5 bases; junction bases outside the gene matches: 10. As DNA, the CDR3 is TGTGCCAGCAGCAACCGACAGGGGGGGGACCACGAGCAGTACTTC. As protein: CASSNRQGGDHEQYF.

This clonotype was counted many times. The gene calls are TRBV7-2 and TRBJ2-7, with 9 bases identical to TRBD2. From germline, CDR1 is SGHTA and CDR2 FQGNSA. Trimming cost V 4 bases and J 2 bases; bases outside gene matches: 9. CDR3 length equals 16 residues. The CDR3 DNA reads TGTGCCAGCAGCTCCACGGTGGCTAGCGGGACCTACGAGCAGTACTTC. Residues: CASSSTVASGTYEQYF. Looking up the rest from reference TRBV7-2 and TRBJ2-7 gives the full variable domain: GAGVSQSPSNKVTEKGKDVELRCDPISGHTALYWYRQSLGQGLEFLIYFQGNSAPDKSGLPSDRFSAERTGGSVSTLTIQRTQQEDSAVYLCASSSTVASGTYEQYFGPGTRLTVT.

A word on this clonotype: A single base separates this from a much larger clone, so it may be a read error. As DNA, the CDR3 is TGTGCCAGCAGCTCTACAGCAACCTACGAGCAGTACTTC. This encodes CASSSTATYEQYF. V is TRBV7-9 and J is TRBJ2-7; D gene unclear. This CDR3 spans 13 amino acids. V gave up 4 bases and J gave up 2 bases, with 9 bases separating them. CDR1 SEHNR and CDR2 FQNEAQ come from the germline V gene (reference sequence).

In the case of this clonotype: It is likely a read error: a sequence one base away is far more abundant. This chain connects TRBV2 to TRBJ2-5; 11 nucleotides agree with TRBD2. The CDR3 has 16 amino acids. V shed 8 bases and J 4 bases; nucleotides not matched to a gene: 12. Per germline, CDR1 SNHLY and CDR2 FYNNEI. The CDR3, as DNA: TGTGCCAGCGGTTATGCTAGCGGGAGGTGGGGAGAGACCCAGTACTTC. Amino acid sequence: CASGYASGRWGETQYF.

Concerning this clonotype: One junction end does not reproduce the germline sequence, and a read error may be involved. The chain couples TRBV10-3 to TRBJ1-2; D gene unclear. The CDR3 totals 13 residues. Germline V lookup: CDR1 ENHRY, CDR2 SYGVKD. Here the CDR3 DNA reads TGTGCCACCAGTGACAACGGGCTCTATGGCTACACCTTC. It codes for CATSDNGLYGYTF.

A note on this clonotype: This is likely an artifact of a read error, given a far larger clone one base away. The V and J genes are TRBV6-2 or TRBV6-3 and TRBJ1-1, with a possible D match to TRBD1 (5 bases). Germline V CDR1 and CDR2: MNHEY, SVGEGT. The CDR3 totals 13 residues. V gave up 6 bases and J gave up 6 bases, with 14 bases separating them. CDR3: CASSETVNAEAFF. CDR3 DNA: TGTGCCAGCAGCGAGACAGTTAACGCTGAAGCTTTCTTT.

This clonotype was recorded at least ten times. V is TRBV20-1 and J is TRBJ2-5; D not resolved. The V gene lost 0 bases and the J gene lost 1 base, with 9 bases spanning the gap. Germline assignment: CDR1 DFQATT and CDR2 SNEGSKA (reference sequence). The CDR3 consists of 14 residues. For the CDR3, the DNA is TGCAGTGCTAGAGAATCCGGGCCCCAAGAGACCCAGTACTTC. Its protein product is CSARESGPQETQYF.

The CDR3 sequence is CASRGTNYGYTF. CDR3 nucleotide sequence: TGTGCCAGCAGAGGCACTAACTATGGCTACACCTTC. The chain couples TRBV28 to TRBJ1-2, with unresolved D. This CDR3 has 12 amino acids. Germline V CDR1 and CDR2: MDHEN, SYDVKM. The V end was cut by 6 bases, the J end by 0 bases, with 5 bases between.

This clonotype has ten or more counts. Here the CDR3 reads CASDGRMETQYF. The DNA of the CDR3 is TGTGCCAGCGATGGGCGAATGGAGACCCAGTACTTC. The J gene is TRBJ2-5, the V gene TRBV28; D is uncertain. The germline V and J ends were trimmed by 8 bases and 5 bases, with 12 bases remaining between them. The germline gives CDR1 MDHEN, CDR2 SYDVKM. This CDR3 comprises 12 residues.

V usage is TRBV7-9 and J usage is TRBJ1-2; no clear D. Between the trimmed V and J ends, which lost 5 bases and 5 bases, there was a span of 15 bases. The CDR3 length is 14 residues. Germline assignment: CDR1 SEHNR and CDR2 FQNEAQ (reference sequence). In DNA, the CDR3 is TGTGCCAGCAGCCTCGGTGATAGCCCTTATGGCTACACCTTC. Encoded protein: CASSLGDSPYGYTF.

This clonotype was observed a handful of times. The CDR3 bases are TGCGCCAGCAGCTGGACAGCCGCCGGGAATTCACCCCTCCACTTT. It codes for CASSWTAAGNSPLHF. The chain uses TRBV5-1 and TRBJ1-6, with D possibly being TRBD1 (6 bases). CDR3 length: 15 amino acids. Looked up from germline, CDR1 is SGHRS and CDR2 is YFSETQ. V lost 3 bases and J lost 7, with 14 bases in between.

This clonotype occurred a few times. The V gene is TRBV29-1, the J gene TRBJ2-2, with D maybe TRBD2 (6 bases). The CDR3 length is 14 residues. Trimming took 4 bases from V and 6 from J, leaving 15 bases between them. CDR1 SQVTM and CDR2 ANQGSEA come from the germline V gene. CDR3 DNA sequence: TGCAGCGTTGGGGTCCCGGGGGAGCCCGGGGAGCTGTTTTTT. This translates into CSVGVPGEPGELFF.

The table lists this clonotype with many counts. The chain joins TRBV28 to TRBJ1-1; 9 bases align to TRBD1. CDR1 is MDHEN and CDR2 is SYDVKM in the germline V gene. This CDR3 has 15 residues. The trim removed 6 bases at V and 4 bases at J, leaving 9 bases unmatched. CDR3 loop: CASSPSSTGGTEAFF. The CDR3 bases are TGTGCCAGCAGCCCCTCATCGACAGGGGGCACTGAAGCTTTCTTT.

This chain connects TRBV12-3 or TRBV12-4 to TRBJ2-1, with a tentative D call TRBD2 (6 bases). V lost 6 bases to trimming and J lost 4 bases, with 13 bases between them. This CDR3 region has 14 residues. Written as DNA, the CDR3 is TGTGCCAGCAGCCAAGGGACTCTGTACAATGAGCAGTTCTTC. Its translation: CASSQGTLYNEQFF.

The rearrangement joins TRBV30 to TRBJ2-5; 9 nucleotides match TRBD2. J gave up 7 bases and V 1 base, and 13 bases lay outside the gene matches. Germline V gives CDR1 GTSNPN, CDR2 SVGIG (reference sequence). The CDR3 contains 16 residues. DNA for the CDR3: TGTGCCTGGAGTGAGGGGGCGGGGGGGTTATTCGGGACCCAGTACTTC. Encoded protein: CAWSEGAGGLFGTQYF.

This clonotype has ten or more counts. This chain joins TRBV5-5 and TRBJ2-5, with no clear D. Germline assignment: CDR1 SGHKS and CDR2 YYEKEE (reference sequence). The germline V and J ends were trimmed by 4 bases and 8 bases, with 15 bases remaining between them. The CDR3 extends over 13 amino acids. CDR3 nucleotides: TGTGCCAGCAGCCGGGCCTACCAGGAAACCCAGTACTTC. Translated: CASSRAYQETQYF.